The sequence of this T cell receptor beta chain was determined in a study of blood T cell repertoires in COVID-19 (dated by TCRdb to 2018 to 2021). Turning to the overall study: Samples from collaborators originated in the United States, Italy and Spain and spanned both the acute and convalescent phases of COVID-19. The prospective study material was composed of cDNA or gDNA derived from T cells, B-cell-depleted T cells, or PBMCs. The dataset comprised deeply sampled blood TCRbeta repertoires from subjects exposed to, actively infected with, or recovered from COVID-19. The repertoires were released in a freely available public database meant as a resource for research on the immune response to SARS-CoV-2. The samples were drawn from the first 160 participants of the ongoing ImmuneRACE study and from over 950 subjects provided by 6 global collaborators. A de-identified subject ID, COVID-19 status, age in years and sex were almost always included in the sample metadata. Where available, HLA class I and class II types were taken from metadata supplied by the sample provider and were not determined by assay-based typing. The investigation overall reported the following: The quantity of clinical and demographic metadata differed by source and by participant and was supplied without curation.

Whole blood was collected in K2EDTA tubes by collaborating institutions according to the institutions' own protocols. For TCRbeta analysis, collaborators shipped samples in one of three forms: frozen whole blood, isolated PBMCs, or DNA extracted from either of those sample types. With respect to this clone: Its antigen target is currently unknown. Nothing much larger sits one base from this clone, and base qualities are not available.

TCRbeta CDR3 regions were amplified from genomic DNA using the immunoSEQ Assay, a bias-controlled multiplex PCR. The study's own analysis went as follows. The number of nucleated cells in each sample was estimated from the amplification of reference gene primers within the assay. To quantify the absolute abundance of each unique TCRbeta CDR3 rearrangement, sequence reads were collapsed and filtered. Productive Simpson clonality was computed per sample as the square root of Simpson's diversity index over productive rearrangements. In its TCRdb copy, this immuneACCESS table keeps in-frame sequences only and misses some clones. Where compared with another copy, unresolved V genes explain less than half of these, and the others have no known cause. V, J and clone size derive from that table, while D and trimming were established from the DNA sequence. This sample holds tens of thousands of clones; about four fifths were observed only once. Approximately 30% of the sample is taken by the ten largest.

From the cysteine up to the phenylalanine, the CDR3 has a length of 14 residues. The retained sequence is limited to the CDR3, 42 bases, with the frame set at the first base. The germline V gene (reference sequence) gives CDR1 as SGHNT and CDR2 as YYREEE. At the junction V is shortened by 0 bases and J by 0 bases, with 4 bases in between. The source of this sequence is a man aged 65-85 years with acute or convalescent COVID-19. The chain is encoded by TRBV5-4 joined to TRBJ2-4; the D gene cannot be resolved reliably. Sequencing input: peripheral blood. The DNA sequence reads TGTGCCAGCAGCTTGGACAGAGCCAAAAACATTCAGTACTTC. Translated, it gives CASSLDRAKNIQYF.